The rows below give T cell receptor beta chains drawn from one sample of a study of post-analysis software for immune sequencing data. TCRdb re-called the PCR reads with MiXCR, one entry per CDR3 protein. This sample has roughly 800,000 distinct CDR3 sequences; around 27% occur once, and the top ten carry roughly 0.54%. Sequenced material: blood. These receptor sequences come from a girl between 10 and 17 years old with multiple sclerosis. Both conserved end residues are part of each CDR3. A D gene is named only where the DNA matches it firmly. Not all rows give a size; the values are once, few, many and, for expanded clones, a class.

j_call,clone_size,v_call,d_call,cdr3_nt,cdr3_aa
TRBJ2-4,few,TRBV7-2,-,TGTGCCAGCAGCTTAGGAGGCCCAGGGCTTGGGGCCAAAAACATTCAGTACTTC,CASSLGGPGLGAKNIQYF
TRBJ2-7,-,TRBV5-6,TRBD2,TGTGCCAGCAGCTTGAGTGCAGCGGGAAGGTCCTACGAGCAGTACTTC,CASSLSAAGRSYEQYF
TRBJ2-3,many,TRBV20-1,TRBD2,TGCAGTGCTAGAGATACTGTCGGACTAGCGGGAACCACAGATACGCAGTATTTT,CSARDTVGLAGTTDTQYF
TRBJ2-1,-,TRBV5-6,TRBD2,TGTGCCAGCAGCCCTGGGCCGCGTAGGCGGACTAGCGGGAGCGTCCCCTACAATGAGCAGTTCTTC,CASSPGPRRRTSGSVPYNEQFF
TRBJ2-3,-,TRBV12-3/TRBV12-4,-,TGTGCCAGCACCCCGGGCCGGGACCTAACAGATACGCAGTATTTT,CASTPGRDLTDTQYF
TRBJ2-7,-,TRBV27,-,TGTGCCAGCAGTTTCCTTGCAGGGAGCAACGAGCAGTACTTC,CASSFLAGSNEQYF
TRBJ1-1,many,TRBV9,TRBD1,TGTGCCAGCAGCCCCCAGGGGGGGGCCTACACTGAAGCTTTCTTT,CASSPQGGAYTEAFF
TRBJ2-1,-,TRBV9,TRBD2,TGTGCCAGCAGCGTAGAGCCCGGGACTAGCTCCGTTGGGTACAATGAGCAGTTCTTC,CASSVEPGTSSVGYNEQFF
TRBJ2-7,-,TRBV20-1,TRBD2,TGCAGTGCTAGAGATAAGGGTAGCGGGCTCGAGCAGTACTTC,CSARDKGSGLEQYF
TRBJ2-1,-,TRBV2,-,TGTGCCAGCACAGACAGATCGAGCTCCTACAATGAGCAGTTCTTC,CASTDRSSSYNEQFF
TRBJ2-1,-,TRBV10-3,TRBD2,TGTGCCATCAGCCCGGGACTAGCGGAGAGTGAGCAGTTCTTC,CAISPGLAESEQFF
TRBJ2-6,-,TRBV6-5,-,TGTGCCAGCAGTTACTCAGCAGAGAGCTCTGGGGCCAACGTCCTGACTTTC,CASSYSAESSGANVLTF
TRBJ2-1,few,TRBV5-1,-,TGCGCCAGCAGCTTGGTCGGCGGGGGCGGAATAGGAGAGCAGTTCTTC,CASSLVGGGGIGEQFF
TRBJ2-2,few,TRBV6-2/TRBV6-3,-,TGTGCCAGCAGTTACAGGGAGGTGACCGGGGAGCTGTTTTTT,CASSYREVTGELFF
TRBJ2-4,many,TRBV20-1,-,TGCAGTGCTAGGCGGCAGGGTGGGCACATTCAGTACTTC,CSARRQGGHIQYF
TRBJ2-6,-,TRBV14,-,TGTGCCAGCAGCCAAGTCAGGGACGCTGGGGCCAACGTCCTGACTTTC,CASSQVRDAGANVLTF
TRBJ2-3,-,TRBV20-1,-,TGCAGTGCTAGAGGGGAGGCCCCTCGCACAGATACGCAGTATTTT,CSARGEAPRTDTQYF
TRBJ2-7,many,TRBV7-2,TRBD2,TGTGCCAGCAGCCCCCGCCCGTGGGGGACTAGCGGGTACGAGCAGTACTTC,CASSPRPWGTSGYEQYF
TRBJ1-4,-,TRBV18,-,TGTGCCAGCTCACCTCAGGGGCCAACTAATGAAAAACTGTTTTTT,CASSPQGPTNEKLFF
TRBJ2-3,many,TRBV12-3/TRBV12-4,-,TGTGCCAGCAGCTTAAGGCCGGACTTGGGGCAGTATTTT,CASSLRPDLGQYF
TRBJ2-1,-,TRBV6-2/TRBV6-3,-,TGTGCCAGCAGTTATGGCCGGGGTTTGGCCTACAATGAGCAGTTCTTC,CASSYGRGLAYNEQFF
TRBJ1-2,few,TRBV2,-,TGTGCCAGCAGAGCCGGGACCGCCGATTATGGCTACACCTTC,CASRAGTADYGYTF
TRBJ2-7,-,TRBV28,TRBD2,TGTGCCAGCACACCACCTCCCCCAGGGACTAGCTCCGAGCAGTACTTC,CASTPPPPGTSSEQYF
TRBJ2-1,many,TRBV10-3,-,TGTGCCATCAGTGATCTAGAGTGGCGGTTCTTC,CAISDLEWRFF
TRBJ2-1,few,TRBV15,TRBD2,TGTGCCACCAGCCCAACTTTCGGGGGGGCCGACAATGAGCAGTTCTTC,CATSPTFGGADNEQFF
TRBJ2-3,few,TRBV29-1,-,TGCAGCGCTGATTGGTCCACAGATACGCAGTATTTT,CSADWSTDTQYF
TRBJ2-3,-,TRBV7-2,-,TGTGCCAGCAGCTTAGCGGGCGGTGAAGATACGCAGTATTTT,CASSLAGGEDTQYF
TRBJ2-2,few,TRBV5-1,-,TGCGCCAGCAGCTTGGGCGATACCGGGGAGCTGTTTTTT,CASSLGDTGELFF
TRBJ2-4,few,TRBV4-1,TRBD2,TGCGCCAGCAGCCAAGACGCTAGCGGGGGGCCTGGAGGGAACATTCAGTACTTC,CASSQDASGGPGGNIQYF
TRBJ2-3,-,TRBV4-3,TRBD2,TGCGCCAGCAGCCAAGCTCCTAGCGGTATCACAGATACGCAGTATTTT,CASSQAPSGITDTQYF
TRBJ2-3,-,TRBV20-1,TRBD2,TGCAGTGCCGAGGAGAGCGGGAGGGGCACAGATACGCAGTATTTT,CSAEESGRGTDTQYF
TRBJ2-6,-,TRBV6-1,-,TGTGCCAGCAGTGAAGCGCTAGTGGGCAGGGTGCACTCTGGGGCCAACGTCCTGACTTTC,CASSEALVGRVHSGANVLTF
TRBJ2-5,-,TRBV7-2,-,TGTGCCAGCAGCTTAGCGTTCCCGAATGAGCAGTACTTC,CASSLAFPNEQYF
TRBJ2-4,few,TRBV20-1,TRBD1,TGCAGTGCTTTACTGGACAGGCGGGCCTTTGAAAACATTCAGTACTTC,CSALLDRRAFENIQYF
TRBJ1-2,few,TRBV29-1,-,TGCAGCGTTGAATCGCCTAACTATGGCTACACCTTC,CSVESPNYGYTF
TRBJ2-3,-,TRBV15,-,TGTGCCACCAGCAGAAAGAGCATATTAACTAGCACAGATACGCAGTATTTT,CATSRKSILTSTDTQYF
TRBJ2-1,few,TRBV5-1,-,TGCGCCAGCAGCTGGACCGGGGACAATGAGCAGTTCTTC,CASSWTGDNEQFF
TRBJ2-2,once,TRBV5-5,TRBD1,TGTGCCAGCAGCTTCCGGGACAGTTCGAACACCGGGGAGCTGTTTTTT,CASSFRDSSNTGELFF
TRBJ2-1,few,TRBV5-1,TRBD2,TGCGCCAGCAGCGCCGTCCTACTAGCGGGAGGGGATGAGCAGTTCTTC,CASSAVLLAGGDEQFF
TRBJ1-1,-,TRBV6-5,-,TGTGCCAGCAGTTGGGGTAGGGGACATCCGACCCCTGAAGCTTTCTTT,CASSWGRGHPTPEAFF
TRBJ1-1,few,TRBV6-5,-,TGTGCCAGCAGTCAAACCGAGGGAGTAACTGAAGCTTTCTTT,CASSQTEGVTEAFF
TRBJ2-7,few,TRBV18,-,TGTGCCAGCTCACCACCGTTCGGGTACGAGCAGTACTTC,CASSPPFGYEQYF
TRBJ1-2,-,TRBV7-2,-,TGTGCCAGCAGCTTAGTATTGGGGCCCGCTAACTATGGCTACACCTTC,CASSLVLGPANYGYTF
TRBJ2-1,-,TRBV7-2,-,TGTGCCAGCAGCAACCAAATAAGCTCCTACAATGAGCAGTTCTTC,CASSNQISSYNEQFF
TRBJ2-1,-,TRBV4-1,-,TGCGCCAGCAGCCAAGTATCGAGGGGGGAGACCCAGTTCTTC,CASSQVSRGETQFF
TRBJ2-3,few,TRBV11-2,-,TGTGCCAGCAGCTTAGACGGGGGCCAGAGCACAGATACGCAGTATTTT,CASSLDGGQSTDTQYF
TRBJ2-7,once,TRBV20-1,-,TGCAGTCCCCATCTTGGTACTTTCTACGAGCAGTACTTC,CSPHLGTFYEQYF
TRBJ1-1,few,TRBV7-9,-,TGTGCCAGCAGCCCTGGACACGCGAACACTGAAGCTTTCTTT,CASSPGHANTEAFF
TRBJ1-2,few,TRBV15,TRBD1,TGTGCCACCAGCAACAAGGGAGACAGGGGGAACTATGGCTACACCTTC,CATSNKGDRGNYGYTF
TRBJ2-6,-,TRBV5-6,-,TGTGCCAGCAGCTTGGCCCCCGGGTCTGGGGCCAACGTCCTGACTTTC,CASSLAPGSGANVLTF
TRBJ2-7,-,TRBV6-6,TRBD1,TGTGCCAGCAGTTACGGGGGACAGGGGGCTCACGAGCAGTACTTC,CASSYGGQGAHEQYF
TRBJ1-1,-,TRBV7-2,-,TGTGCCAGCAGCTTAGAGCCCAGGGGTAGGACTGAAGCTTTCTTT,CASSLEPRGRTEAFF
TRBJ2-3,-,TRBV10-3,TRBD2,TGTGCCATCAGTGAAGCGGGACGGGGAGATACGCAGTATTTT,CAISEAGRGDTQYF
TRBJ2-1,few,TRBV11-2,-,TGTGCCAGCATCTGGCTCAATGAGCAGTTCTTC,CASIWLNEQFF
TRBJ1-2,few,TRBV20-1,-,TGCAGTGCTAGAGAACCGGGAAGGCCGGACTATGGCTACACCTTC,CSAREPGRPDYGYTF
TRBJ2-3,few,TRBV9,-,TGTGCCGGCGGCGCAGCCCCCGGAGATACGCAGTATTTT,CAGGAAPGDTQYF
TRBJ2-7,few,TRBV11-2,-,TGTGCCAGCAGCTTAGTAAAAGGGTTGGGCGAGCAGTACTTC,CASSLVKGLGEQYF